This T cell receptor beta chain was observed in a study of blood T cell repertoires in COVID-19. Some clones are missing from TCRdb's copy, which holds only in-frame ones; the method was immunoSEQ multiplex PCR. The data contain over 350,000 clones, nearly 90% of them singletons. This CDR3 has 15 residues. CDR1 and CDR2 (germline): MNHNS, SASEGT. The trim removed 3 bases at V and 5 bases at J, leaving 7 bases unmatched. The sequence derives from a young woman with acute COVID-19. Sequenced material: PBMCs or T cells enriched from blood (not recorded which). This chain links TRBV6-1 with TRBJ1-5, with 7 positions matching TRBD1. The CDR3 nucleotides are TGTGCCAGCAGTGACACGACAGGGATTGATCAGCCCCAGCATTTT. Translating it yields CASSDTTGIDQPQHF.